A selection of T cell receptor beta chains follows, all from one sample in a study of ipilimumab plus nivolumab after autologous stem cell transplantation. Here immunoSEQ multiplex PCR was the method, and the copy in TCRdb shows in-frame clones only, minus some. In the table there are approximately 40,000 clones, around 93% of which are singletons. Specimen: PBMCs, collected in a trial of ipilimumab plus nivolumab as post-transplant consolidation. The source is a male donor with multiple myeloma. Each CDR3 is given with its conserved first and last residue. The order of the fields is D gene, clone size, J gene, V gene, CDR3 DNA, CDR3 protein. A D gene is named only where the DNA matches it firmly. Clone sizes are given selectively: once, few, many, or a class where the clone is expanded.

- | - | TRBJ2-7 | TRBV7-8 | TGTGCCAGCAGCTTAGAGGGGACACTTTGGGGGCGTTACGAGCAGTACTTC | CASSLEGTLWGRYEQYF
TRBD2 | - | TRBJ2-5 | TRBV2 | TGTGCCAGCACTGAACTAGCGGGGGGGCAAGAGACCCAGTACTTC | CASTELAGGQETQYF
- | once | TRBJ1-1 | TRBV27 | TGTGCCAGCAGTCCCTGGGGGAACACTGAAACTTTCTTT | CASSPWGNTETFF
- | - | TRBJ2-7 | TRBV13 | TGTGCCAGCAGCCCGGGACCTTCCTACGAGCAGTACTTC | CASSPGPSYEQYF
- | - | TRBJ1-2 | TRBV7-9 | TGTGCCAGCAGCTCGGGCAGAAACTATGGCTACACCTTC | CASSSGRNYGYTF
- | once | TRBJ1-4 | TRBV5-4 | TGTGCCAGCAGCTTGGCGGGGAGTGAAAAACTGTTTTTT | CASSLAGSEKLFF
- | - | TRBJ2-3 | TRBV7-8 | TGTGCCAGCAGCTTAGTCCTCGGCCCAGATACGCAGTATTTT | CASSLVLGPDTQYF
- | once | TRBJ2-7 | TRBV28 | TGTGCCAGCAGGGCAGGAGTGCCCTACGAGCAGTACTTC | CASRAGVPYEQYF
TRBD1 | - | TRBJ2-7 | TRBV14 | TGTGCCAGCAGCCAGGGCCGACAGGGGAGATACGAGCAGTACTTC | CASSQGRQGRYEQYF
- | - | TRBJ1-5 | TRBV6-6 | TGTGCCAGCACCTACGAGGGGAGCAATCAGCCCCAGCATTTT | CASTYEGSNQPQHF
- | - | TRBJ2-5 | TRBV4-2 | TGTGCCAGCAGCCAACAACCCGGAGGGGGGTACCAAGAGACCCAGTACTTC | CASSQQPGGGYQETQYF
- | - | TRBJ1-3 | TRBV30 | TGTGCCTGGAGGAGTAGAGGGCGTGGAAACACCATATATTTT | CAWRSRGRGNTIYF
TRBD2 | - | TRBJ2-3 | TRBV5-1 | TGCGCCAGCAGCCCGCCACTAGCGGACACAGATACGCAGTATTTT | CASSPPLADTDTQYF
- | - | TRBJ1-1 | TRBV7-2 | TGTGCCAGCAGCTTGGGGGGGCCACCGAACACTGAAGCTTTCTTT | CASSLGGPPNTEAFF
- | - | TRBJ2-2 | TRBV5-3 | TGTGCCAGAAGCTTGACAAATCGAAGCACCGGGGAGCTGTTTTTT | CARSLTNRSTGELFF